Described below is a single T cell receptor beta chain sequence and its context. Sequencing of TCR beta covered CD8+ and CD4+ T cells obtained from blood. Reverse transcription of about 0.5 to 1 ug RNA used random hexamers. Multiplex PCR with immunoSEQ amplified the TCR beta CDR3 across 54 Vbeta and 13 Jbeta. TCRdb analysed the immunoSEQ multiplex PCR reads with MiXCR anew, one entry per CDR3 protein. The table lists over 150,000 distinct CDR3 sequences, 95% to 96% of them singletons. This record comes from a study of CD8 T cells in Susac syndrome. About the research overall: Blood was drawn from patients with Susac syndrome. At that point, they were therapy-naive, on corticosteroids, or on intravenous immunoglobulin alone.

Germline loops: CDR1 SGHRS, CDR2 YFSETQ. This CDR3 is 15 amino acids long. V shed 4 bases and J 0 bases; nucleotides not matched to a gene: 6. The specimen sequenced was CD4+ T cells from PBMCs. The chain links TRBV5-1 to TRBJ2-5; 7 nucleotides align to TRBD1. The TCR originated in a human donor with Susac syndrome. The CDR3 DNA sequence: TGCGCCAGCAGCGTGACAGGGTTAAACCAAGAGACCCAGTACTTC. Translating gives CASSVTGLNQETQYF.